This TCR beta chain was sequenced for a study of blood T cells in healthy people across ages. This clonotype was recorded at least ten times. Trimming took off 7 bases at V and 4 bases at J, with 13 bases between the two ends. The CDR3 has 13 residues. A second PCR of about 7 to 11 cycles used a sample-barcoded 5' primer and a J-beta primer mix. Any given sample supplied a minimum of 3 million CDR3-containing paired-end reads. TCRdb independently ran MiXCR on the 5' RACE reads; one entry per CDR3 protein. The sample includes some 940,000 distinct CDR3 sequences, roughly 29% seen only once; the top ten take roughly 10%. These data also featured in a second study, about T cells of mothers and their children. That paper adds: Several children, together with their three healthy Caucasian mothers, made up the donors.

The chain links TRBV12-3 or TRBV12-4 to TRBJ2-5; D may match TRBD1 or TRBD2 (6 bases each). This TCR came from a woman aged 40 to 50 in good health. Sequenced sample: blood. CDR3 nucleotides: TGTGCCAGCAACCTAGGGGGGTCAGAGACCCAGTACTTC. Its protein product is CASNLGGSETQYF.